These 8 T cell receptor beta chains came from one sample sequenced in a study of blood T cells in healthy people across ages. A second PCR, run for about 6 to 11 cycles, used a sample-barcoded 5' primer plus a J-beta primer mix. MiXCR, applied by TCRdb to the 5' RACE reads, yields one record per CDR3 protein. The sample gives 870,000 or so distinct CDR3 sequences, around 28% of which show up once; 15% to 20% is in the top ten. Sequenced: blood. The source of these receptors is a woman at least 80 years old in good health.

About this clonotype: This may arise from a read error, as a much more abundant clone is one base away. V and J are TRBV12-3 or TRBV12-4 and TRBJ2-4, with 9 bases aligning to TRBD1. CDR3 length equals 13 residues. With V trimmed by 5 bases and J by 11 bases, 7 bases remained unmatched. CDR3 sequence (DNA): TGTGCCAGCAGTATACCGGGACAGGGATTTCAGTACTTC. Amino acids: CASSIPGQGFQYF.

About this clonotype: A read error is possible here, since a much larger clone lies one base away. The chain combines TRBV6-1 with TRBJ1-2, with D possibly being TRBD1 (5 bases). This CDR3 has 13 amino acids. CDR1 MNHNS and CDR2 SASEGT come from the germline V gene. Trimming stripped 6 bases from V and 1 base from J, with 9 bases between. The CDR3 sequence is CASRGTDNYGYTF. The CDR3 region has the DNA TGTGCCAGCAGGGGGACGGATAACTATGGCTACACCTTC.

This clonotype came up many times. The rearrangement joins TRBV28 to TRBJ2-3; TRBD1 aligns across 7 bases. Germline V gene data show CDR1 as MDHEN and CDR2 as SYDVKM. The CDR3 runs 14 residues. CDR3 region: CASKGAGSTYTQYF. The CDR3 bases are TGTGCTTCGAAGGGGGCAGGTTCAACGTATACGCAGTATTTT.

Worth noting for this clonotype: Possible read error: a much larger clone is one base away. The J gene is TRBJ2-7, the V gene TRBV20-1; possible D gene TRBD1, 6 bases. CDR3 length equals 14 residues. Germline-derived CDR1 and CDR2 are DFQATT and SNEGSKA (reference sequence). CDR3 bases: TGCAGTGCTGGAGAGGGGCAGGGGAGCTACGAGCAGTACTTC. As protein: CSAGEGQGSYEQYF.

The genes are TRBV4-2 and TRBJ2-3; D unclear. The CDR3 runs 15 residues. With 1 base removed from V and 3 bases from J, the gap between germline ends came to 11 bases. Germline lookup yields CDR1 LGHNA and CDR2 YNFKEQ. This CDR3 is CASSQGTEVTDTQYF. The CDR3 DNA follows: TGTGCCAGCAGCCAAGGGACCGAAGTAACAGATACGCAGTATTTT.

In this sample, this clonotype turned up a few times. The junction and the germline gene differ at one end; a read error may be behind it. V is TRBV18 and J is TRBJ2-5, with a tentative D call TRBD2 (6 bases). Germline CDR1 reads KGHSH; CDR2 reads LQKENI. This CDR3 is 13 amino acids long. The CDR3 sequence: CASSLGLQEAQYF. The CDR3 DNA reads TGTGCCAGCTCACTGGGACTGCAAGAGGCCCAGTACTTC. The full variable domain, completed using reference TRBV18 and TRBJ2-5, is NAGVMQNPRHLVRRRGQEARLRCSPMKGHSHVYWYRQLPEEGLKFMVYLQKENIIDESGMPKERFSAEFPKEGPSILRIQQVVRGDSAAYFCASSLGLQEAQYFGPGTRLLVL.

Comments on this clonotype: Being one base from a much bigger clone, this may be a read error. V and J are TRBV6-4 and TRBJ2-1, with 9 bases that match TRBD2. Germline CDR1 MRHNA, CDR2 SNTAGT. The V gene end was trimmed by 2 bases and the J gene end by 4 bases; junction bases not matched to a gene: 3. The CDR3 runs to 15 residues. The CDR3 sequence: CASSDGLAGYNEQFF. In nucleotides, the CDR3 is TGTGCCAGCAGTGACGGGCTAGCGGGATACAATGAGCAGTTCTTC.

The sample holds many counts of this clonotype. V is TRBV11-2 and J is TRBJ2-5, with D unresolved. Germline CDR1 is SGHAT and CDR2 is FQNNGV. The germline V and J ends were trimmed by 2 bases and 1 base, with 8 bases remaining between them. The CDR3 spans 14 residues. The chain's CDR3 is CASSLSYSQETQYF. The CDR3 nucleotides are TGTGCCAGCAGCTTAAGCTACAGCCAAGAGACCCAGTACTTC.